The entry below describes one T cell receptor (beta chain). Because it lacks the conserved phenylalanine or tryptophan at the end, this CDR3 is likely a read error. V gave up 3 bases and J gave up 9 bases, with 15 bases separating them. The CDR3 totals 14 residues. Germline CDR1 and CDR2: SGHAT and FQNNGV. A constant-region primer served to make TCR beta cDNA from about 500 ng total RNA. Investigators got TCR beta libraries out of three nested multiplex PCR rounds, done with slightly modified ARM-PCR. It was with TRBV1-TRBV30 forward primers and a C-beta reverse primer that the first two PCR rounds were run, at approximately 10 cycles each. Each CDR3 protein is one row after TCRdb ran MiXCR on the multiplex PCR reads. Found here are about 320,000 distinct CDR3 sequences, roughly two thirds of them singletons; the top ten hold approximately 9.4%. This specimen belongs to a study of tumor-infiltrating lymphocytes in primary liver carcinoma. Study information: Patients of both sexes were 30 to 69 years old. Samples yielded about 3.65 to 7.5 million productive TCRbeta reads, similar across tissue types.

Germline DNA was extracted too, while blood RNA derived from unsorted whole blood. In advance of surgery, 3 to 4.5 milliliters of peripheral blood were collected. Sequencing input: peripheral blood. The TCR sequence derives from a middle-aged man with primary liver carcinoma and hepatitis B virus infection. The chain joins TRBV11-2 to TRBJ2-1, with TRBD1 as a possible D gene (5 bases). This CDR3 reads CASSLSSLGREQFL. As DNA, the CDR3 is TGTGCCAGCAGCTTGTCCAGCTTGGGGCGTGAGCAGTTCCTC.